Sequencing of this TCR beta chain was carried out in a study of blood T cell repertoires in COVID-19. The CDR3 spans 15 residues. With 2 bases clipped from V and 5 bases from J, the junction kept 4 bases outside the gene matches. Germline lookup yields CDR1 MNHEY and CDR2 SVGAGI. In the original workflow: How many nucleated cells were present was estimated from reference gene primer amplification. Generated by immunoSEQ multiplex PCR, the TCRdb table keeps only in-frame clones and is missing some. That table gives V, J and clone size, and the DNA gave D and trimming. The table includes about 130,000 clones, just under 85% detected once.

The sequencing input was peripheral blood. The sequence derives from an elderly woman with acute or convalescent COVID-19. The V gene is TRBV6-5, the J gene TRBJ1-2, with 11 bases fitting TRBD1. The CDR3 DNA sequence: TGTGCCAGCAGTTACGGACAGGGGGCGCGTTATGGCTACACCTTC. Amino acids: CASSYGQGARYGYTF.